This TCR beta chain was profiled in a study of control samples from healthy donors and cancer patients. Germline V gives CDR1 SEHNR, CDR2 FQNEAQ (reference sequence). CDR3 size: 17 residues. V was pared by 5 bases and J by 0 bases, with 12 bases of the junction left unmatched. Clones were sequenced by immunoSEQ multiplex PCR, and TCRdb holds only the in-frame ones, with some missing. The table shows some 100,000 clones, with approximately 90% occurring only once. The sequence derives from a woman between 45 and 65 years old in good health. The gene calls are TRBV7-9 and TRBJ1-2, with TRBD1 matching over 7 bases. Specimen: blood. CDR3 region: CASSQGFQGVTNYGYTF. The CDR3 nucleotides are TGTGCCAGCAGCCAAGGGTTCCAGGGGGTAACTAACTATGGCTACACCTTC.